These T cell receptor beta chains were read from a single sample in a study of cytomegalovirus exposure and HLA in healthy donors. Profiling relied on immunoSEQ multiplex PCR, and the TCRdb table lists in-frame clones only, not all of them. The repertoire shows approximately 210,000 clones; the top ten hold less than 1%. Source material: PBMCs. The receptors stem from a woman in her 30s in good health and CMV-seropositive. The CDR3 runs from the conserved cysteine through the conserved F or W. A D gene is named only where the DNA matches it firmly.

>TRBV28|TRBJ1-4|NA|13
TGTGCCAGCAGTTTCGGGGGGGAAGGAAAACTGTTTTTT
CASSFGGEGKLFF
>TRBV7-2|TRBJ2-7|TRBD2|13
TGTGCCAGCAGCCCCGGACTAGCGGGCCTACAGTACTTC
CASSPGLAGLQYF
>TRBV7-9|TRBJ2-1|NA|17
TGTGCCAGCAGCCCATCCTCTACCCTTAAGGGGTACAATGAGCAGTTCTTC
CASSPSSTLKGYNEQFF
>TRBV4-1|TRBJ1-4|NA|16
TGCGCCAGCAGCCAAGAGCACCGCAAAGAGAATGAAAAACTGTTTTTT
CASSQEHRKENEKLFF
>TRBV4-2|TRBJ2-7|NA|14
TGTGCCAGCAGCCAAGAAGTCACGGGGTACGAGCAGTACTTC
CASSQEVTGYEQYF
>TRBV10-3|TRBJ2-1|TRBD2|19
TGTGCCATCAAGGAGACTAGCGGGGGGGCCAGGGGCTCCTACAATGAGCAGTTCTTC
CAIKETSGGARGSYNEQFF
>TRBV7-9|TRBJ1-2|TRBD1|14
TGTGCCAGCAGCCCGACAACAGGGGGCCAAAGCTACACCTTC
CASSPTTGGQSYTF
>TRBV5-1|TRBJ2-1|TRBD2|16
TGCGCCAGCAGCTTGGGGACTAGCGGAGTTTACAATGAGCAGTTCTTC
CASSLGTSGVYNEQFF
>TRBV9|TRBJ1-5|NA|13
TGTGCCAGCAGCTACGCGCCTAATCAGCCCCAGCATTTT
CASSYAPNQPQHF
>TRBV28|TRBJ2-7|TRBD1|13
TGTGCCAGCTTCACAGGGGGTTCCTACGAGCAGTACTTC
CASFTGGSYEQYF
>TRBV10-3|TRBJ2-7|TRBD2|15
TGTGCCATCAGACCGGGACTAGCGGTATCCTACGAGCAGTACTTC
CAIRPGLAVSYEQYF
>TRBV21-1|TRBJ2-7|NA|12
TGTGCCAGCAGCACCCAAGGCGGCGAGCAGTACTTC
CASSTQGGEQYF
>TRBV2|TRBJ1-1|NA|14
TGTGCCAGCAGTGAATTTACAGGGTTTACTGAAGCTTTCTTT
CASSEFTGFTEAFF
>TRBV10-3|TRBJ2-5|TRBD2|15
TGTGCCATCAGTGAGCGATTCGAGCGGGGAGAGACCCAGTACTTC
CAISERFERGETQYF
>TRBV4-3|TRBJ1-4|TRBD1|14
TGCGCCAGCAGCGCGGGACAGGGTAATGAAAAACTGTTTTTT
CASSAGQGNEKLFF
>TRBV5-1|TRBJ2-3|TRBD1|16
TGCGCCAGCAGCCCCACGGACAGGGCCCTAGGGTATACGCAGTATTTT
CASSPTDRALGYTQYF
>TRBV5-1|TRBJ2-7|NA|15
TGCGCCAGCGCCCAAACACCGGGAGATTCCTACGAGCAGTACTTC
CASAQTPGDSYEQYF
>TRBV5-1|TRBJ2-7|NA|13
TGCGCCAGCAGCTTGGGGCAGGGCGGTGAGCAGTACTTC
CASSLGQGGEQYF
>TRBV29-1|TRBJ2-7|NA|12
TGCAGCGTCCGCAGGGAAACCTACGAGCAGTACTTC
CSVRRETYEQYF
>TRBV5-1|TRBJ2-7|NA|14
TGCGCCAGCAGCTTGCGCCTTTTTTCCAGCGAGCAGTACTTC
CASSLRLFSSEQYF
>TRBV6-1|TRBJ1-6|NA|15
TGTGCCAGCAGTTCCGGGGGACGGAGGAATTCACCCCTCCACTTT
CASSSGGRRNSPLHF
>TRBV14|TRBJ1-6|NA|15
TGTGCCAGCAGCCTACACAGGGTATGGGATTCACCCCTCCACTTT
CASSLHRVWDSPLHF
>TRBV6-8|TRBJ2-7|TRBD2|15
TGTGCCAGCAGTTACCCTACGGGACTAGCATACGAGCAGTACTTC
CASSYPTGLAYEQYF
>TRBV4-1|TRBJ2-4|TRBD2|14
TGCGCCAGCAGCCACCCGGGGGGCAAAAACATTCAGTACTTC
CASSHPGGKNIQYF
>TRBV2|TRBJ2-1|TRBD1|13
TGTGCCAGCAGCCAGGGGGCCTACAATGAGCAGTTCTTC
CASSQGAYNEQFF
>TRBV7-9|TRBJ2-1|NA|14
TGTGCCAGCAGCCTCCAGACAGAAAACAATGAGCAGTTCTTC
CASSLQTENNEQFF
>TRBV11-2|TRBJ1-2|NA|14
TGTGCCAGCAGCTTAACGGGGGGCGCCTATGGCTACACCTTC
CASSLTGGAYGYTF
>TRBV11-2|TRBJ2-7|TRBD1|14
TGTGCCAGCAGCTTCCTGACAGGGAACTACGAGCAGTACTTC
CASSFLTGNYEQYF
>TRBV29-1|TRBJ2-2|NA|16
TGCAGCGCCCAAGCGGGGGGGGACAGGGAAACCGGGGAGCTGTTTTTT
CSAQAGGDRETGELFF
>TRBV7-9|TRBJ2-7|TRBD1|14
TGTGCCAGCGGGGGACAGGGGGTAGAAAGCGAGCAGTACTTC
CASGGQGVESEQYF
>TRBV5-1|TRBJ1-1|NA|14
TGCGCCAGCAGCCCCCTCGGGAAGAACACTGAAGCTTTCTTT
CASSPLGKNTEAFF
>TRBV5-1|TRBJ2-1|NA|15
TGCGCCAGCAGCAGTGATCCTATAAACTACAATGAGCAGTTCTTC
CASSSDPINYNEQFF
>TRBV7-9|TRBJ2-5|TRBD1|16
TGTGCCAGCAGCTTAGACAGGGGGACGCTGTACGAGACCCAGTACTTC
CASSLDRGTLYETQYF
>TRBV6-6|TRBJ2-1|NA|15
TGTGCCAGCAGCCCGGCCCTAGTCGTATCCAATGAGCAGTTCTTC
CASSPALVVSNEQFF
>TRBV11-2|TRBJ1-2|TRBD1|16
TGTGCCAGCAGCTTAGTGGGGACAGGGGGACTCTATGGCTACACCTTC
CASSLVGTGGLYGYTF
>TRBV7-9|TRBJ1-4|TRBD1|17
TGTGCCAGCAGCAACCGGGACAGGGGGCCGGGCGGTGAAAAACTGTTTTTT
CASSNRDRGPGGEKLFF
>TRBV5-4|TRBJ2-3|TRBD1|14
TGTGCCAGCACGCGGACAGGGGCCGGAGATACGCAGTATTTT
CASTRTGAGDTQYF
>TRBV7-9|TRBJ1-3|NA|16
TGTGCCAGCTCCCCCCCGGGAGGGTTCGAAGGAAACACCATATATTTT
CASSPPGGFEGNTIYF
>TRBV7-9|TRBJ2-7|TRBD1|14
TGTGCCAGCAGCTTCCGGGACAGGCCCTACGAGCAGTACTTC
CASSFRDRPYEQYF